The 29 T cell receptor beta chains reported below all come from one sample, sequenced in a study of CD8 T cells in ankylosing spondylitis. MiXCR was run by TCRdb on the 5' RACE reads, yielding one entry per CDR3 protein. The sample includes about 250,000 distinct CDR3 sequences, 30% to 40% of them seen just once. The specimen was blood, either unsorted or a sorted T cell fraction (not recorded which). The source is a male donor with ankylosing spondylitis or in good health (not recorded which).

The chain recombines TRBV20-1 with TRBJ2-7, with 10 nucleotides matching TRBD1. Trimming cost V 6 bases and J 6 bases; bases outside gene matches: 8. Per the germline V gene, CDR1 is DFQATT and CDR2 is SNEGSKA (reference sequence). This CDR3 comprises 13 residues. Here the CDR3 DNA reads TGCAGTGCCACCGGGACAGGGGCTGGCGAGCAGTACTTC. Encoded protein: CSATGTGAGEQYF.

The CDR3 loop reads CSARGLSSYNEQFF. CDR3 in DNA: TGCAGTGCTAGGGGCCTGAGCTCCTACAATGAGCAGTTCTTC. The V gene is TRBV20-1, the J gene TRBJ2-1; D unresolved. Germline V gene lookup returns CDR1 DFQATT and CDR2 SNEGSKA (reference sequence). This CDR3 has 14 amino acids. Trimming stripped 3 bases from V and 0 bases from J, with 9 bases between.

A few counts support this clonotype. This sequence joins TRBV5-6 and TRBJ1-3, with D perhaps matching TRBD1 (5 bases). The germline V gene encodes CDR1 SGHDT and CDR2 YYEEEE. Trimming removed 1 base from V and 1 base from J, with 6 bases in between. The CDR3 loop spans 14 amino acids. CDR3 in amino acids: CASSLPGSGNTIYF. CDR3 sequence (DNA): TGTGCCAGCAGCTTGCCAGGGTCTGGAAACACCATATATTTT.

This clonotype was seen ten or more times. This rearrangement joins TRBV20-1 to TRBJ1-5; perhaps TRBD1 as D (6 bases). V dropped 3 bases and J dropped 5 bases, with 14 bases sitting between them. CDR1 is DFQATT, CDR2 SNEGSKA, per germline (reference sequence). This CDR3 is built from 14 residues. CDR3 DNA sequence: TGCAGTGCTAGGGAGCACAGGGAGCATCAGCCCCAGCATTTT. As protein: CSAREHREHQPQHF.

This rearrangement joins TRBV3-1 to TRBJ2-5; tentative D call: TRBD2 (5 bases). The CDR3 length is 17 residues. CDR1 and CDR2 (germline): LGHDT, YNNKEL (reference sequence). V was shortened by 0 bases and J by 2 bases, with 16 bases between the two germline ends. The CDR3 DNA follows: TGTGCCAGCAGCCAAGACCCTGGGCGGGCAGAACAAGAGACCCAGTACTTC. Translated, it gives CASSQDPGRAEQETQYF.

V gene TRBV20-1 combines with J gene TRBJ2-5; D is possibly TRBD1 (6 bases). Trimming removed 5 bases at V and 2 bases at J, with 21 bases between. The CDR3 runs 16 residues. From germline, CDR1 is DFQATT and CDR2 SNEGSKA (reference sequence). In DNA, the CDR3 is TGCAGTGCTCAGCCGGCCAGGACAGTAGATCAAGAGACCCAGTACTTC. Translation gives CSAQPARTVDQETQYF.

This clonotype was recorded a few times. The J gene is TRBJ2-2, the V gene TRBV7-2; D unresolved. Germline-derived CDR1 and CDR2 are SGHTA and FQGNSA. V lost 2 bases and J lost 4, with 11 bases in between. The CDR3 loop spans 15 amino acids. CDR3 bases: TGTGCCAGCAGCTTACCGCTGGTGGGCACCGGGGAGCTGTTTTTT. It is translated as CASSLPLVGTGELFF.

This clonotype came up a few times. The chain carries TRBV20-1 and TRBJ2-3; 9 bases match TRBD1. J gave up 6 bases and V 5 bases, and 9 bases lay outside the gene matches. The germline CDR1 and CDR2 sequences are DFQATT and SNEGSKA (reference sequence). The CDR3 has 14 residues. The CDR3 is CSARPGQGSDTQYF. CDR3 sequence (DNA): TGCAGTGCTCGACCGGGACAGGGTTCTGATACGCAGTATTTT.

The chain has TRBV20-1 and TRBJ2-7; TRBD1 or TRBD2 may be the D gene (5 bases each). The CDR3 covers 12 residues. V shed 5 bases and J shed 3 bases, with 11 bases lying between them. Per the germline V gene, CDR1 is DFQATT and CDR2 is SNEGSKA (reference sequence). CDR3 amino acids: CSAPGRNYEQYF. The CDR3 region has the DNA TGCAGTGCTCCGGGACGGAACTACGAGCAGTACTTC.

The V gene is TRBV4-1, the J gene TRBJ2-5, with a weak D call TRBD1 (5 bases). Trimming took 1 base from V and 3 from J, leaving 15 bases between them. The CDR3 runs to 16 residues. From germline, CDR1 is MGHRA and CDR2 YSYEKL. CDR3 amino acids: CASSQGAMGREETQYF. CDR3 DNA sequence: TGCGCCAGCAGCCAAGGGGCTATGGGCAGGGAAGAGACCCAGTACTTC.

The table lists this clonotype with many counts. This CDR3 reads CSILAGSSYEQYF. The DNA of the CDR3 is TGCAGCATCCTAGCGGGGAGCTCCTACGAGCAGTACTTC. This chain uses TRBV29-1 with TRBJ2-7, with TRBD2 matching 9 bases. This CDR3 is built from 13 residues. Trimming cost V 8 bases and J 0 bases; bases outside gene matches: 5. Germline CDR1 reads SQVTM; CDR2 reads ANQGSEA.

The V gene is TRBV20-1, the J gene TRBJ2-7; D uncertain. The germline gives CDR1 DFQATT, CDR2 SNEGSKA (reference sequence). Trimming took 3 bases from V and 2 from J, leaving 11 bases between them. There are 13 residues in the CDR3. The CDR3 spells CSARQPSAYEQYF. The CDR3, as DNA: TGCAGTGCTAGGCAGCCGAGTGCCTACGAGCAGTACTTC.

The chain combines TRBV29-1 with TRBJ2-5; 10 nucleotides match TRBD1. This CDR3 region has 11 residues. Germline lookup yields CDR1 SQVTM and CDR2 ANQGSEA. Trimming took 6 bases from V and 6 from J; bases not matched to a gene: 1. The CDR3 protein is CSVDRGKTQYF. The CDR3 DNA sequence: TGCAGCGTGGACAGGGGGAAGACCCAGTACTTC.

Here the CDR3 reads CASSLRGAYNEQFF. The DNA of the CDR3 is TGCGCCAGCAGCTTAAGAGGGGCCTACAATGAGCAGTTCTTC. The chain recombines TRBV5-1 with TRBJ2-1; TRBD1 or TRBD2 may be the D gene (5 bases each). V shed 2 bases and J shed 2 bases, with 8 bases lying between them. The CDR3 sequence is 14 residues long. Germline loops: CDR1 SGHRS, CDR2 YFSETQ.

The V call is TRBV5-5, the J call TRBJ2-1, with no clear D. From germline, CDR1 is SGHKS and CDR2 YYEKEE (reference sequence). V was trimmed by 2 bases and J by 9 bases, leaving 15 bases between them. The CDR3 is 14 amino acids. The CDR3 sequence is CASSFVELLGEQFF. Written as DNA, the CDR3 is TGTGCCAGCAGCTTTGTGGAGCTCCTGGGTGAGCAGTTCTTC.

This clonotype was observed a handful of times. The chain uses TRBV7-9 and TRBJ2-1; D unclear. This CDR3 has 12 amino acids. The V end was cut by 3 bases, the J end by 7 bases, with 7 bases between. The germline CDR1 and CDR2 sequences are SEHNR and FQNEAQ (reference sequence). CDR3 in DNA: TGTGCCAGCAGCTTGGCTAAGAATGAGCAGTTCTTC. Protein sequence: CASSLAKNEQFF.

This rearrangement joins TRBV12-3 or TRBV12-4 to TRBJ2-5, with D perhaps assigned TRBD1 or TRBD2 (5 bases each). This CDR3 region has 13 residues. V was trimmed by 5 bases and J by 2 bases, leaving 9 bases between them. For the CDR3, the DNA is TGTGCCAGCAGTCGGGGCCCACAAGAGACCCAGTACTTC. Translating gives CASSRGPQETQYF.

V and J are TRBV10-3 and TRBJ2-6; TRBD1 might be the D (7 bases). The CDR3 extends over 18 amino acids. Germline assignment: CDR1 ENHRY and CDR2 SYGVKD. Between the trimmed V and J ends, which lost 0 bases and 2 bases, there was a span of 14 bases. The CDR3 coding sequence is TGTGCCATCAGTGAGTCGAGGAGGGGGCTGGCTGGGGCCAACGTCCTGACTTTC. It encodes CAISESRRGLAGANVLTF.

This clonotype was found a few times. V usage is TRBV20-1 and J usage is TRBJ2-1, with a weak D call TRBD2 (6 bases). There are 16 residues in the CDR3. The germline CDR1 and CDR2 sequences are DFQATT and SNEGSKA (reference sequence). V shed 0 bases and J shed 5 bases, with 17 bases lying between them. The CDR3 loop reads CSARDLGTGDHNEQFF. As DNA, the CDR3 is TGCAGTGCTAGAGATCTAGGGACTGGAGATCACAATGAGCAGTTCTTC.

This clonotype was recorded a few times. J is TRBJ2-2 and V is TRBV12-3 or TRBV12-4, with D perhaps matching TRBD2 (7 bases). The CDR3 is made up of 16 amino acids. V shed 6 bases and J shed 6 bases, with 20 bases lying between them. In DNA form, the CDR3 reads TGTGCCAGCAGATTGGACTGGGGGGGCCATGCCGGGGAGCTGTTTTTT. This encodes CASRLDWGGHAGELFF.

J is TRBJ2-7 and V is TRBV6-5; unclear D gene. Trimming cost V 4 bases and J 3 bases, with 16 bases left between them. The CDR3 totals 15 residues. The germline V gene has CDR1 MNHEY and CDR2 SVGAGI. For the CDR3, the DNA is TGTGCCAGCAGTTCCCTCTTGGTGTCCGTCTACGAGCAGTACTTC. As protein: CASSSLLVSVYEQYF.

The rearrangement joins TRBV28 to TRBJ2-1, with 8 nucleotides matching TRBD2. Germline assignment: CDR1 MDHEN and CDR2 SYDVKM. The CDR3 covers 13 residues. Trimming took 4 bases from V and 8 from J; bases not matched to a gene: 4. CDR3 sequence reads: CASSSRGGDEQFF. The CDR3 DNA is TGTGCCAGCAGTTCCCGGGGGGGCGATGAGCAGTTCTTC.

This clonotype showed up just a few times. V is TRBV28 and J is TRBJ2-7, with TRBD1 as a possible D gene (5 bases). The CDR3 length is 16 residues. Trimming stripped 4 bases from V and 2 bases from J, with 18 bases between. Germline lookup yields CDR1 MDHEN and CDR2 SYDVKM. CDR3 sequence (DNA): TGTGCCAGCAGTTACCCCAGGACACGGAACCCCTACGAGCAGTACTTC. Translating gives CASSYPRTRNPYEQYF.

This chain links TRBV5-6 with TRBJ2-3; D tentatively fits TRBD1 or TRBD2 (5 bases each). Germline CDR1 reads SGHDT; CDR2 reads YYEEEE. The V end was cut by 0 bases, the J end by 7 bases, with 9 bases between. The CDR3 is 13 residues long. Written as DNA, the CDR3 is TGTGCCAGCAGCTTGGTACAGGACTATACGCAGTATTTT. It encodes CASSLVQDYTQYF.

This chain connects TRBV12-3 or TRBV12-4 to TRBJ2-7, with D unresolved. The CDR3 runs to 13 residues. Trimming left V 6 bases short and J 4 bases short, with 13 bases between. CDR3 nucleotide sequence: TGTGCCAGCAGCCAGGCTGGTGTTTACGAGCAGTACTTC. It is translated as CASSQAGVYEQYF.

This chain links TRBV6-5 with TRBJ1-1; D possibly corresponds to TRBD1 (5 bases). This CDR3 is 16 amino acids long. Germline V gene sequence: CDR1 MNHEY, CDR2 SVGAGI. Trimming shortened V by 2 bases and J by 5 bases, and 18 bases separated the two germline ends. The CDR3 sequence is CASSYDLAGLGTEAFF. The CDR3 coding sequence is TGTGCCAGCAGTTACGATCTTGCAGGGCTGGGAACTGAAGCTTTCTTT.

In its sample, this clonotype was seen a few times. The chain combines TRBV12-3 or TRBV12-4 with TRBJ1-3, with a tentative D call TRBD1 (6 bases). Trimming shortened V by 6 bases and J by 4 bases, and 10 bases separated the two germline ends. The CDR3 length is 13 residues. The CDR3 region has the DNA TGTGCCAGCAGAAGGACAGACGGAAACACCATATATTTT. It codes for CASRRTDGNTIYF.

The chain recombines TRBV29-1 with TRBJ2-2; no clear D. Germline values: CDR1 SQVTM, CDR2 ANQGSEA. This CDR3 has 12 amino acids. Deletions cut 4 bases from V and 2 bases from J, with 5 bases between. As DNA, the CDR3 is TGCAGCGTTGTTCCAAACACCGGGGAGCTGTTTTTT. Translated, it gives CSVVPNTGELFF.

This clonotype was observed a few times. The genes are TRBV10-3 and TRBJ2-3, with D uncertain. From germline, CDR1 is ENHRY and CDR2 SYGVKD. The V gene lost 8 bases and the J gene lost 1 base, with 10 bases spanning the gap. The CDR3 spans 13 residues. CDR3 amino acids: CAIGTGGTDTQYF. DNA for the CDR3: TGTGCCATCGGAACGGGCGGCACAGATACGCAGTATTTT.